This TCR beta chain appears in the sequencing data of a study of blood T cell repertoires in COVID-19. Sequencing used immunoSEQ multiplex PCR; TCRdb keeps in-frame clones, though not all of them. This table holds under 90,000 clones, roughly nine tenths found once. CDR3 size: 15 residues. V was trimmed by 6 bases and J by 0 bases, leaving 12 bases between them. Looked up from germline, CDR1 is LNHDA and CDR2 is SQIVND (reference sequence). This chain uses TRBV19 with TRBJ1-5, with D maybe TRBD1 (5 bases). The TCR comes from a man aged 40-50 years with COVID-19, enrolled during active disease. The source material was peripheral blood. The CDR3 DNA is TGTGCCAGTAGCCAGGGATTCTATAGCAATCAGCCCCAGCATTTT. It is translated as CASSQGFYSNQPQHF.